These 7 T cell receptor beta chains originate from one sample sequenced in a study of T cells after yellow fever vaccination. MiXCR, applied by TCRdb to the 5' RACE reads, yields one record per CDR3 protein. The data contain 450,000 to 600,000 distinct CDR3 sequences, around a sixth of them singletons. The sample was PBMCs, taken less than 6 days after the first yellow fever vaccination. These receptor sequences come from a man aged 18 to 30 who received the YFV17D yellow fever vaccine.

This clonotype was recorded a few times. The J gene is TRBJ2-7, the V gene TRBV3-1, with TRBD1 matching over 8 bases. The V gene's germline CDR1 is LGHDT and CDR2 YNNKEL (reference sequence). The CDR3 contains 16 residues. V gave up 6 bases and J gave up 8 bases; unmatched junction bases: 18. The CDR3: CASSLTAGGILRKQYF. CDR3 DNA: TGTGCCAGCAGTCTCACCGCAGGGGGCATTCTACGTAAGCAGTACTTC.

The J gene is TRBJ1-2, the V gene TRBV3-1; D uncertain. CDR3 length equals 14 residues. V lost 6 bases and J 4 bases, leaving 15 bases between the germline ends. Germline-derived CDR1 and CDR2 are LGHDT and YNNKEL (reference sequence). DNA for the CDR3: TGTGCCAGCAGACAAAAGGGAGTGGGCTATGGCTACACCTTC. Translated, it gives CASRQKGVGYGYTF.

This rearrangement joins TRBV6-1 to TRBJ2-6, with 7 bases aligning to TRBD1. V gave up 6 bases and J gave up 1 base; unmatched junction bases: 3. Germline V gene sequence: CDR1 MNHNS, CDR2 SASEGT. CDR3 length equals 15 residues. The CDR3 loop reads CASSPTGSGANVLTF. The DNA for the CDR3 is TGTGCCAGCAGCCCGACAGGGTCTGGGGCCAACGTCCTGACTTTC.

This clonotype was seen more than once but under ten times. V usage is TRBV9 and J usage is TRBJ1-5; the D is unclear. The CDR3 covers 13 residues. With 0 bases removed from V and 7 bases from J, the gap between germline ends came to 8 bases. Germline CDR1 and CDR2: SGDLS and YYNGEE. CDR3 loop: CASSVDLRQPQHF. The CDR3 bases are TGTGCCAGCAGCGTAGACCTCCGACAGCCCCAGCATTTT.

This clonotype was seen more than once but under ten times. V is TRBV12-3 or TRBV12-4 and J is TRBJ2-1, with D possibly matching TRBD1 (5 bases). V lost 3 bases and J lost 9, with 15 bases in between. The CDR3 has 14 amino acids. The CDR3 sequence: CASSFSDSLGEQFF. CDR3 sequence (DNA): TGTGCCAGCAGTTTCTCCGACAGCCTGGGTGAGCAGTTCTTC.

In this sample, this clonotype turned up many times. The rearrangement joins TRBV10-3 to TRBJ1-3; weak D call: TRBD1 (5 bases). The CDR3 covers 15 residues. Germline assignment: CDR1 ENHRY and CDR2 SYGVKD. Trimming took 3 bases from V and 0 from J, leaving 9 bases between them. CDR3 loop: CAISDQGISGNTIYF. The CDR3 DNA follows: TGTGCCATCAGTGATCAGGGTATCTCTGGAAACACCATATATTTT.

The gene calls are TRBV6-1 and TRBJ2-3, with TRBD2 matching 16 bases. Germline trimming cut 5 bases from V and 2 bases from J; bases unmatched to any gene: 13. Germline V lookup: CDR1 MNHNS, CDR2 SASEGT. This CDR3 comprises 20 residues. CDR3 coding DNA: TGTGCCAGCAGTAGAACCCCAGGGACTAGCGGGGGGGGAAACACAGATACGCAGTATTTT. Its translation: CASSRTPGTSGGGNTDTQYF.